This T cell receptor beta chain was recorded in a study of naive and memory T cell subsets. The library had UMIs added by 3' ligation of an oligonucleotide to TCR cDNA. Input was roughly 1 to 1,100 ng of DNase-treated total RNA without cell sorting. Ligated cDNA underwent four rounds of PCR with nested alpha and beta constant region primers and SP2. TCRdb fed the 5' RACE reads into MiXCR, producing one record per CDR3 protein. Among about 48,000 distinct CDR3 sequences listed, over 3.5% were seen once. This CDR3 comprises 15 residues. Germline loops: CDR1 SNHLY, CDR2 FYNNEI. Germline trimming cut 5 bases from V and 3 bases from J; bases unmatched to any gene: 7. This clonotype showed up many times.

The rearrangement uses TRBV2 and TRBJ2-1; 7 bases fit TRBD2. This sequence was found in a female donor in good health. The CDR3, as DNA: TGTGCCAGCAGTATCAGCGGGATCCTCTACAATGAGCAGTTCTTC. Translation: CASSISGILYNEQFF.